This is a list of T cell receptor beta chains from one sample in a study of blood T cell repertoires in COVID-19. Some clones are missing from TCRdb's copy, which holds only in-frame ones; the method was immunoSEQ multiplex PCR. The sample has tens of thousands of clones; approximately 88% are singletons. Sequencing was carried out using peripheral blood. Receptor source: a man aged 45-65 years with active COVID-19. CDR3s include the opening cysteine and the closing phenylalanine or tryptophan. D genes are given only for firm matches. Expanded clones get a size class; other rows say once, few or many, or leave the size out.

TRBV14,NA,TRBJ2-5,NA,CASSQSPAGLPQETQYF,TGTGCCAGCAGCCAGTCCCCCGCGGGGCTCCCCCAAGAGACCCAGTACTTC
TRBV27,TRBD1,TRBJ2-7,NA,CASSSGQASDEQYF,TGTGCCAGCAGTTCGGGACAGGCTTCCGACGAGCAGTACTTC
TRBV5-8,NA,TRBJ2-5,once,CASSFGTTTHTQYF,TGTGCCAGCAGCTTCGGGACAACGACCCATACCCAGTACTTC
TRBV4-3,NA,TRBJ2-5,NA,CASSQDIRGVQETQYF,TGCGCCAGCAGCCAAGATATCAGGGGGGTCCAAGAGACCCAGTACTTC
TRBV5-4,TRBD2,TRBJ2-2,NA,CASSLGGRGNTGELFF,TGTGCCAGCAGCTTGGGAGGGAGGGGCAACACCGGGGAGCTGTTTTTT
TRBV7-9,NA,TRBJ2-3,NA,CASSLVGGPNTQYF,TGTGCCAGCAGCTTAGTAGGAGGGCCGAATACGCAGTATTTT
TRBV4-2,NA,TRBJ1-2,NA,CASRGIGRSYGYTF,TGTGCCAGCAGGGGGATCGGGAGAAGCTATGGCTACACCTTC
TRBV15,TRBD2,TRBJ2-3,NA,CATSTGLAGGRGVDTQYF,TGTGCCACCAGCACCGGACTAGCGGGGGGTCGGGGGGTAGATACGCAGTATTTT
TRBV27,NA,TRBJ1-5,few,CASSLGGFDQPQHF,TGTGCCAGCAGTTTAGGGGGGTTTGATCAGCCCCAGCATTTT
TRBV7-6,NA,TRBJ2-5,NA,CASSLVGGGAPQETQYF,TGTGCCAGCAGCTTAGTGGGTGGGGGGGCCCCACAAGAGACCCAGTACTTC
TRBV29-1,NA,TRBJ1-1,NA,CSVVLPSSGKTEAFF,TGCAGCGTTGTACTCCCGAGCTCAGGAAAGACTGAAGCTTTCTTT
TRBV5-1,NA,TRBJ2-2,NA,CASSDSLTGELFF,TGCGCCAGCAGTGACAGCCTAACCGGGGAGCTGTTTTTT
TRBV6-2/TRBV6-3,NA,TRBJ1-3,once,CASSLQLFSGNTIYF,TGTGCCAGCAGCCTACAGCTTTTCTCTGGAAACACCATATATTTT
TRBV4-3,TRBD2,TRBJ2-3,NA,CASSPNPSGGPLRTDTQYF,TGCGCCAGCAGCCCCAACCCTAGCGGGGGGCCCCTTCGCACAGATACGCAGTATTTT
TRBV11-3,NA,TRBJ2-3,NA,CASSPPAGLDTQYF,TGTGCCAGCAGCCCTCCGGCAGGGCTCGATACGCAGTATTTT
TRBV7-8,NA,TRBJ1-2,NA,CASSLTDTAEGYTF,TGTGCCAGCAGCCTGACGGATACCGCGGAGGGCTACACCTTC
TRBV18,NA,TRBJ1-1,NA,CASSQRNSRTEAFF,TGTGCCAGCTCACAGAGAAACAGCCGCACTGAAGCTTTCTTT
TRBV2,NA,TRBJ1-2,NA,CASKGDHYGYTF,TGTGCCAGCAAAGGGGATCACTATGGCTACACCTTC
TRBV5-1,NA,TRBJ2-5,NA,CASSTGVGTQYF,TGCGCCAGCAGCACCGGGGTGGGGACCCAGTACTTC
TRBV19,TRBD1,TRBJ2-2,NA,CASSIATGLNTGELFF,TGTGCCAGTAGTATAGCGACAGGGTTGAACACCGGGGAGCTGTTTTTT
TRBV10-3,TRBD2,TRBJ2-1,NA,CAISGGGTYNEQFF,TGTGCCATCAGCGGGGGGGGGACTTACAATGAGCAGTTCTTC
TRBV27,TRBD1,TRBJ1-1,few,CASSWGNRGRNTEAFF,TGTGCCAGCAGTTGGGGGAACAGGGGGAGGAACACTGAAGCTTTCTTT
TRBV5-5,TRBD2,TRBJ2-1,NA,CASSLVSAGGPFYNEQFF,TGTGCCAGCAGCTTGGTCTCTGCGGGGGGGCCCTTCTACAATGAGCAGTTCTTC
TRBV5-4,NA,TRBJ1-6,NA,CASSLGGRGGNSPLHF,TGTGCCAGCAGCTTGGGGGGTCGGGGGGGGAATTCACCCCTCCACTTT
TRBV7-9,NA,TRBJ1-3,few,CASSFETGGSGNTIYF,TGTGCCAGCAGCTTTGAAACGGGAGGTTCTGGAAACACCATATATTTT
TRBV7-8,TRBD1,TRBJ1-4,few,CASSLRKQGLDEKLFF,TGTGCCAGCAGCTTACGGAAACAGGGGCTGGATGAAAAACTGTTTTTT
TRBV20-1,NA,TRBJ2-1,NA,CSARDRLVPFF,TGCAGTGCTAGAGATCGCCTAGTGCCGTTCTTC
TRBV7-2,TRBD2,TRBJ2-1,NA,CASSLNWGGENEQFF,TGTGCCAGCAGCTTGAATTGGGGGGGGGAAAATGAGCAGTTCTTC
TRBV4-1,TRBD2,TRBJ2-1,NA,CASSPVGAGGGSYNEQFF,TGCGCCAGCAGCCCGGTCGGAGCGGGGGGGGGCTCCTACAATGAGCAGTTCTTC
TRBV28,NA,TRBJ2-2,medium-sized,CASSLGESGTGELFF,TGTGCCAGCAGTTTAGGGGAGTCGGGAACCGGGGAGCTGTTTTTT
TRBV5-6,TRBD1,TRBJ1-2,NA,CASSLTGGIYGYTF,TGTGCCAGCAGCTTGACAGGGGGTATCTATGGCTACACCTTC
TRBV19,NA,TRBJ1-3,NA,CASSRTLRGKSGNTIYF,TGTGCCAGTAGCCGGACCCTCAGGGGTAAATCTGGAAACACCATATATTTT
TRBV6-5,TRBD1,TRBJ1-3,NA,CASRRQGLSGNTIYF,TGTGCCAGCAGAAGACAGGGCCTTTCTGGAAACACCATATATTTT
TRBV7-2,TRBD2,TRBJ2-1,NA,CASRAGVAAYNEQFF,TGTGCCAGCCGAGCGGGGGTAGCGGCCTACAATGAGCAGTTCTTC
TRBV7-2,TRBD1,TRBJ1-1,NA,CASSRRQGDTEAFF,TGTGCCAGCAGCCGTAGACAGGGGGACACTGAAGCTTTCTTT
TRBV14,NA,TRBJ2-1,NA,CASSQEEEGLVSVFPNEQFF,TGTGCCAGCAGCCAAGAGGAGGAGGGACTCGTCTCCGTTTTCCCCAATGAGCAGTTCTTC
TRBV7-2,NA,TRBJ2-1,NA,CASSSREGGLNSYNEQFF,TGTGCCAGCAGCTCCAGAGAGGGCGGGCTAAACTCCTACAATGAGCAGTTCTTC
TRBV12-3/TRBV12-4,NA,TRBJ1-2,NA,CASSSDGYTF,TGTGCCAGCAGTTCGGATGGCTACACCTTC
TRBV5-1,TRBD2,TRBJ2-3,NA,CASSLQGLAGVSDTQYF,TGCGCCAGCAGCTTGCAGGGACTAGCGGGAGTCTCAGATACGCAGTATTTT
TRBV12-5,NA,TRBJ2-7,NA,CASGLGLGGNEQYF,TGTGCTAGTGGTTTGGGGTTGGGGGGTAACGAGCAGTACTTC
TRBV5-1,TRBD2,TRBJ2-2,NA,CASSSGLAGAGGANTGELFF,TGCGCCAGCAGCTCTGGACTAGCGGGGGCTGGAGGCGCGAACACCGGGGAGCTGTTTTTT
TRBV5-6,NA,TRBJ2-2,NA,CASSLAGNTGELFF,TGTGCCAGCAGCTTGGCAGGGAACACCGGGGAGCTGTTTTTT